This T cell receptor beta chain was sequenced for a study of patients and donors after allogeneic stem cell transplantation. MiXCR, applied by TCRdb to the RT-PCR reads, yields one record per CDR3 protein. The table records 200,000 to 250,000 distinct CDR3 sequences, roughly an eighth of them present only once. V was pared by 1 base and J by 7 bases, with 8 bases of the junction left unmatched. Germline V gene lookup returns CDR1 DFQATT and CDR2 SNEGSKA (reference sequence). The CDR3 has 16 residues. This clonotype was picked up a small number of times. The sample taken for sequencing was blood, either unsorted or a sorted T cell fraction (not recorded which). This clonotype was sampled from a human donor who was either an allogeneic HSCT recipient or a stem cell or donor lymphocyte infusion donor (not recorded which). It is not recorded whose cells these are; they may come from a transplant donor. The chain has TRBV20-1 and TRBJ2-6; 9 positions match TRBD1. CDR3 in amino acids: CSARGGTGMSANVLTF. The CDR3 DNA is TGCAGTGCTAGAGGAGGGACAGGGATGTCTGCCAACGTCCTGACTTTC.